Shown below are 32 T cell receptor beta chains from a single sample sequenced in a study of cytomegalovirus exposure and HLA in healthy donors (dated by TCRdb to 2016 to 2017). The library came from the immunoSEQ multiplex PCR assay. The table comes from immuneACCESS by way of TCRdb, which keeps in-frame sequences with V and J called. Part of the clones is missing from these tables; in studies checked, under half for an unresolved V gene and the rest for unknown reasons. This sample holds under 65,000 clones; roughly 87% were observed only once. The ten top clones hold roughly 8.4% of the sample. The sample was PBMCs. These TCRs come from a woman aged 18-29 years in good health and CMV-seropositive.

This clone was counted once. V usage is TRBV6-5 and J usage is TRBJ1-1, with D possibly matching TRBD1 (5 bases). This CDR3 has 15 residues. Germline values: CDR1 MNHEY, CDR2 SVGAGI. Trimming removed 2 bases at V and 4 bases at J, with 14 bases between. The CDR3 coding sequence is TGTGCCAGCAGTTACGGTCCGGGGGGGATCACTGAAGCTTTCTTT. Residues: CASSYGPGGITEAFF.

The DNA of the CDR3 is TGTGCCAGCAGCTTGGGCCCGCGACAGGAGTCCTACGAGCAGTACTTC. Its protein product is CASSLGPRQESYEQYF. The chain links TRBV5-5 to TRBJ2-7, with D maybe TRBD1 (6 bases). Germline loops: CDR1 SGHKS, CDR2 YYEKEE (reference sequence). The germline V and J ends were trimmed by 0 bases and 1 base, with 14 bases remaining between them. The CDR3 runs 16 residues.

The chain joins TRBV5-1 to TRBJ2-7; D is uncertain. This CDR3 spans 13 amino acids. V lost 0 bases and J lost 3, with 7 bases in between. Germline V gives CDR1 SGHRS, CDR2 YFSETQ. In nucleotides, the CDR3 is TGCGCCAGCAGCTTGGAGTCGGGCTACGAGCAGTACTTC. Protein sequence: CASSLESGYEQYF.

The J gene is TRBJ1-3, the V gene TRBV28; the match to TRBD1 covers 9 bases. V shed 4 bases, J shed 4 bases, and the junction held 11 bases outside the gene matches. There are 17 residues in the CDR3. Germline V CDR1 and CDR2: MDHEN, SYDVKM. The CDR3 DNA follows: TGTGCCAGCAGTTCCCCCTCCCCCGGGACAGGGGGAAACACCATATATTTT. Translated, it gives CASSSPSPGTGGNTIYF.

The chain carries TRBV7-3 and TRBJ2-3, with 7 bases lining up with TRBD1. Germline assignment: CDR1 SGHTA and CDR2 FQGTGA. There are 14 residues in the CDR3. Trimming took 4 bases from V and 1 from J; bases not matched to a gene: 2. The CDR3, as DNA: TGTGCCAGCAGCTCTCAGGGGGGCACAGATACGCAGTATTTT. Protein sequence: CASSSQGGTDTQYF. Full variable domain (rest looked up from reference TRBV7-3 and TRBJ2-3): GAGVSQTPSNKVTEKGKYVELRCDPISGHTALYWYRQSLGQGPEFLIYFQGTGAADDSGLPNDRFFAVRPEGSVSTLKIQRTERGDSAVYLCASSSQGGTDTQYFGPGTRLTVL.

The chain employs TRBV5-6 and TRBJ2-5; 10 bases are shared with TRBD2. The CDR3 is 15 residues long. Germline lookup yields CDR1 SGHDT and CDR2 YYEEEE. V lost 5 bases to trimming and J lost 0 bases; unmatched junction nucleotides: 4. The CDR3 protein is CASRGLAEYQETQYF. DNA for the CDR3: TGTGCCAGCAGAGGACTAGCGGAATACCAAGAGACCCAGTACTTC. The entire variable domain, with the rest obtained from reference TRBV5-6 and TRBJ2-5, is as follows: DAGVTQSPTHLIKTRGQQVTLRCSPKSGHDTVSWYQQALGQGPQFIFQYYEEEERQRGNFPDRFSGHQFPNYSSELNVNALLLGDSALYLCASRGLAEYQETQYFGPGTRLLVL.

This sequence joins TRBV27 and TRBJ1-2, with a weak D call TRBD1 (6 bases). CDR3 length: 14 amino acids. The V end lost 0 bases, the J end lost 4 bases, and 9 bases lay between the germline ends. Germline V gene lookup returns CDR1 MNHEY and CDR2 SMNVEV (reference sequence). The CDR3: CASSLSSGVYGYTF. The CDR3 DNA reads as TGTGCCAGCAGTTTATCATCAGGGGTCTATGGCTACACCTTC.

This clone was detected once. The V call is TRBV5-1, the J call TRBJ1-4, with 9 nucleotides matching TRBD1. The V and J ends lost 6 bases and 8 bases, in that order; junction bases with no gene match: 8. CDR1 is SGHRS and CDR2 is YFSETQ in the germline V gene. This CDR3 contains 14 residues. This CDR3 is CASKLGQGYEKLFF. CDR3 DNA: TGCGCCAGCAAATTGGGACAGGGCTACGAAAAACTGTTTTTT.

The V gene is TRBV5-5, the J gene TRBJ2-2; possible D gene TRBD1, 6 bases. The CDR3 length is 14 residues. Germline V gene sequence: CDR1 SGHKS, CDR2 YYEKEE (reference sequence). Trimming stripped 3 bases from V and 5 bases from J, with 11 bases between. CDR3 sequence (DNA): TGTGCCAGCAGCTATCTGACAGGAACCGGGGAGCTGTTTTTT. Amino acid sequence: CASSYLTGTGELFF.

This chain links TRBV5-1 with TRBJ1-6; D possibly corresponds to TRBD1 (5 bases). Germline CDR1 is SGHRS and CDR2 is YFSETQ. V was pared by 7 bases and J by 9 bases, with 29 bases between. The CDR3 covers 18 residues. CDR3: CASFIPGGGDRTGSPLHF. The CDR3, as DNA: TGCGCCAGCTTCATTCCGGGGGGGGGAGACAGAACGGGTTCACCCCTCCACTTT. Combining the CDR3 with reference TRBV5-1 and TRBJ1-6 gives the whole variable domain KAGVTQTPRYLIKTRGQQVTLSCSPISGHRSVSWYQQTPGQGLQFLFEYFSETQRNKGNFPGRFSGRQFSNSRSEMNVSTLELGDSALYLCASFIPGGGDRTGSPLHFGNGTRLTVT.

V and J are TRBV7-2 and TRBJ2-1; TRBD2 matches at 7 bases. After removal of 8 bases from V and 5 bases from J, the junction contained 9 bases not matched to a gene. Germline CDR1 and CDR2: SGHTA and FQGNSA. This CDR3 is built from 14 residues. The CDR3 coding sequence is TGTGCCAGCGGTATACAGCGGGGACACAATGAGCAGTTCTTC. The encoded protein is CASGIQRGHNEQFF.

CDR3 DNA sequence: TGTGCCAGCAGCGCAAATACAGGGGGCTCCAACTCACAACGGAATGAGCAGTTCTTC. Translating it yields CASSANTGGSNSQRNEQFF. The V and J genes are TRBV7-3 and TRBJ2-1, with 9 positions matching TRBD1. The CDR3 loop spans 19 amino acids. Germline V lookup: CDR1 SGHTA, CDR2 FQGTGA. V was clipped by 5 bases and J by 7 bases; unmatched bases: 21.

The rearrangement links TRBV29-1 to TRBJ2-7, with 9 nucleotides matching TRBD2. V was clipped by 3 bases and J by 0 bases; unmatched bases: 9. Germline values: CDR1 SQVTM, CDR2 ANQGSEA. The CDR3 length is 16 residues. The CDR3 DNA reads as TGCAGCGTTGAGGAGCGACTAGCGGTTAACTCCTACGAGCAGTACTTC. Protein: CSVEERLAVNSYEQYF.

This chain uses TRBV6-6 with TRBJ1-5; 8 bases are shared with TRBD1. J gave up 6 bases and V 6 bases, and 7 bases lay outside the gene matches. Germline assignment: CDR1 MNHNY and CDR2 SVGAGI (reference sequence). The CDR3 extends over 14 amino acids. CDR3 protein: CASRIQGVRQPQHF. The DNA for the CDR3 is TGTGCCAGCAGAATACAGGGGGTACGTCAGCCCCAGCATTTT.

The rearrangement joins TRBV6-1 to TRBJ2-2; D gene unclear. The V end lost 6 bases, the J end lost 5 bases, and 4 bases lay between the germline ends. In germline, CDR1 is MNHNS, CDR2 SASEGT. CDR3 length equals 11 residues. CDR3 sequence: CASSITGELFF. CDR3 coding DNA: TGTGCCAGCAGCATTACCGGGGAGCTGTTTTTT.

The chain couples TRBV27 to TRBJ1-6; possible D gene TRBD1, 6 bases. Germline loops: CDR1 MNHEY, CDR2 SMNVEV (reference sequence). V was cut by 5 bases and J by 10 bases, with 15 bases left in between. This CDR3 is built from 14 residues. CDR3 residues: CASSHRESESPLHF. The CDR3 DNA follows: TGTGCCAGCAGTCACAGGGAAAGTGAGTCACCCCTCCACTTT.

As for this clone: The junction does not match germline at one end; this may be a read error. This chain uses TRBV9 with TRBJ1-2; possible D gene TRBD1, 5 bases. CDR3 length: 15 residues. Germline CDR1 reads SGDLS; CDR2 reads YYNGEE. The CDR3 loop reads CASGVGGRTNYGYTF. CDR3 bases: TGTGCCAGCGGCGTCGGGGGTCGGACTAACTATGGCTACACCTTC.

The chain joins TRBV9 to TRBJ2-4; the match to TRBD1 covers 7 bases. This CDR3 comprises 16 residues. Germline loops: CDR1 SGDLS, CDR2 YYNGEE. The ends lost 0 bases at V and 1 base at J; junction bases unmatched: 4. The CDR3 region is CASSVGDSGAKNIQYF. The CDR3 nucleotides read TGTGCCAGCAGCGTAGGGGACAGTGGGGCCAAAAACATTCAGTACTTC.

The CDR3 DNA reads as TGTGCCAGCAGCTTGGCTGTAGGGAGCAACACTGAAGCTTTCTTT. Translated: CASSLAVGSNTEAFF. The V gene is TRBV5-4, the J gene TRBJ1-1; no reliable D call. This CDR3 has 15 amino acids. Per germline, CDR1 SGHNT and CDR2 YYREEE (reference sequence). Trimming took off 0 bases at V and 2 bases at J, with 11 bases between the two ends.

The V call is TRBV10-3, the J call TRBJ2-2; 11 positions agree with TRBD2. CDR1 and CDR2 (germline): ENHRY, SYGVKD. The CDR3 spans 15 residues. The ends lost 6 bases at V and 7 bases at J; junction bases unmatched: 7. CDR3 sequence (DNA): TGTGCCATCAGCGGTAGCGGGGGGGCCTTCGGGGAGCTGTTTTTT. Translation gives CAISGSGGAFGELFF.

This chain links TRBV28 with TRBJ2-3; 12 positions match TRBD2. The CDR3 runs 16 residues. With 6 bases clipped from V and 2 bases from J, the junction kept 6 bases outside the gene matches. Germline loops: CDR1 MDHEN, CDR2 SYDVKM. CDR3 protein: CASSKTSGGLTDTQYF. CDR3 DNA: TGTGCCAGCAGCAAAACTAGCGGGGGGCTCACAGATACGCAGTATTTT.

This chain joins TRBV15 and TRBJ2-3; 9 bases match TRBD2. The V segment lost 6 bases and the J segment 2 bases; nucleotides outside the gene matches: 6. CDR1 LNHNV and CDR2 YYDKDF come from the germline V gene (reference sequence). The CDR3 contains 15 residues. The CDR3 spells CATSTLAGYTDTQYF. CDR3 bases: TGTGCCACCAGTACTCTAGCGGGGTACACAGATACGCAGTATTTT.

The rearrangement uses TRBV5-1 and TRBJ2-4, with D possibly being TRBD2 (5 bases). The V gene lost 0 bases and the J gene lost 3 bases, with 7 bases spanning the gap. Germline CDR1 SGHRS, CDR2 YFSETQ. The CDR3 has 14 residues. The CDR3 DNA reads TGCGCCAGCAGCTTGGAGGAGGACAAAAACATTCAGTACTTC. Protein sequence: CASSLEEDKNIQYF.

J is TRBJ2-7 and V is TRBV30; maybe TRBD1 (6 bases). The germline V and J ends were trimmed by 0 bases and 3 bases, with 9 bases remaining between them. CDR1 is GTSNPN and CDR2 is SVGIG in the germline V gene (reference sequence). The CDR3 consists of 13 residues. CDR3: CAWSVGGLYEQYF. The CDR3 DNA follows: TGTGCCTGGAGTGTTGGGGGCCTCTACGAGCAGTACTTC.

Only a few counts were recorded for this clone. The chain links TRBV28 to TRBJ1-1; TRBD1 is a possible D gene (6 bases). The CDR3 covers 12 residues. CDR1 is MDHEN and CDR2 is SYDVKM in the germline V gene. V was pared by 6 bases and J by 10 bases, with 15 bases between. CDR3 region: CASSLLRGAAFF. CDR3 nucleotides: TGTGCCAGCAGCCTCCTCCGGGGGGCAGCTTTCTTT.

This clone was seen just once. The chain employs TRBV23-1 and TRBJ1-5; D is unclear. TRBV23-1 carries the ORF label, with uncertain function. The CDR3 contains 15 residues. V lost 0 bases to trimming and J lost 5 bases, with 11 bases between them. CDR3 region: CASSQSWLRDQPQHF. CDR3 DNA sequence: TGCGCCAGCAGTCAATCGTGGTTGCGGGATCAGCCCCAGCATTTT.

The chain carries TRBV6-1 and TRBJ1-4; TRBD1 matches at 10 bases. From germline, CDR1 is MNHNS and CDR2 SASEGT. The junction had 10 bases not matched to a gene; V was cut back by 4 bases and J by 5 bases. The length of the CDR3 is 17 residues. CDR3 loop: CASSVGQGRKSNEKLFF. The CDR3 bases are TGTGCCAGCAGTGTGGGACAGGGGAGAAAATCGAATGAAAAACTGTTTTTT.

V and J are TRBV7-8 and TRBJ2-1, with 10 bases fitting TRBD2. The CDR3 length is 18 residues. Per germline, CDR1 SGHVS and CDR2 FQNEAQ. Trimming took 1 base from V and 8 from J; bases not matched to a gene: 14. The CDR3 nucleotides are TGTGCCAGCAGCTTAGTAGAGAGCGGGGGGGCCCCTGGGGATGAGCAGTTCTTC. Translation gives CASSLVESGGAPGDEQFF.

CDR3 DNA sequence: TGTGCCAGCTCCCCCGGGACAGGGCCTAATGAGCAGTTCTTC. This sequence encodes CASSPGTGPNEQFF. The J gene is TRBJ2-1, the V gene TRBV7-3; 9 bases are shared with TRBD1. The junction had 9 bases not matched to a gene; V was cut back by 8 bases and J by 7 bases. The CDR3 has 14 amino acids. CDR1 is SGHTA, CDR2 FQGTGA, per germline.

Within the sample, this clone is medium-sized. The chain uses TRBV6-5 and TRBJ2-5; 7 nucleotides agree with TRBD2. Germline CDR1 reads MNHEY; CDR2 reads SVGAGI. Trimming at V came to 4 bases and at J to 10 bases, leaving 15 bases not matched to a gene. The length of the CDR3 is 15 residues. CDR3 nucleotide sequence: TGTGCCAGCAGTTTGGGGGGGGGATCCCAGGACCACCAGTACTTC. Encoded protein: CASSLGGGSQDHQYF.

V gene TRBV5-1 combines with J gene TRBJ1-1; 8 nucleotides line up with TRBD1. V shed 4 bases and J 4 bases; nucleotides not matched to a gene: 9. CDR1 and CDR2 from the germline V gene are SGHRS and YFSETQ. The CDR3 consists of 15 residues. CDR3 nucleotide sequence: TGCGCCAGCAGCCCCCGGACAGGGCAGGGCACTGAAGCTTTCTTT. This sequence encodes CASSPRTGQGTEAFF. Combining the CDR3 with reference TRBV5-1 and TRBJ1-1 gives the whole variable domain KAGVTQTPRYLIKTRGQQVTLSCSPISGHRSVSWYQQTPGQGLQFLFEYFSETQRNKGNFPGRFSGRQFSNSRSEMNVSTLELGDSALYLCASSPRTGQGTEAFFGQGTRLTVV.

This sequence joins TRBV11-2 and TRBJ2-7; weak D call: TRBD2 (6 bases). This CDR3 comprises 12 residues. Germline V gene data show CDR1 as SGHAT and CDR2 as FQNNGV. Between the trimmed V and J ends, which lost 0 bases and 9 bases, there was a span of 9 bases. The CDR3 nucleotides read TGTGCCAGCAGCTTAGACGGGGGAGGGCAGTACTTC. Its protein is CASSLDGGGQYF. Full variable domain (rest looked up from reference TRBV11-2 and TRBJ2-7): EAGVAQSPRYKIIEKRQSVAFWCNPISGHATLYWYQQILGQGPKLLIQFQNNGVVDDSQLPKDRFSAERLKGVDSTLKIQPAKLEDSAVYLCASSLDGGGQYFGPGTRLTVT.